This paragraph covers one T cell receptor beta chain sequence. This clone's antigen is unknown. Base qualities are not at hand, and no much larger clone is one base apart. For sorting, conventional CD4 T cells were defined as CD4+CD127+ cells. The healthy donors who provided the control samples were not related to the patients. Sorting of Tconv and Treg cells intended for TCRbeta sequencing was performed on a FACSAria flow cytometer. Sorted cells were collected into 5-ml round-bottom polystyrene tubes, and dry cell pellets were frozen at -80°C before sequencing. The immunoSEQ platform was used for TCRbeta chain sequencing. The paper's processing steps were these. When conventional T cell repertoires were pooled, 100,000 or so distinct in-frame TCRbeta sequences were obtained from patients and 13.4x10^4 from healthy donors. Public Treg TCRbeta sequences were defined as those shared by two or more individuals and were then searched for in Tconv repertoires. Differences between groups were assessed by Mann-Whitney U tests with Bonferroni-Dunn correction in GraphPad Prism 7.03. TCRdb retrieved this table from immuneACCESS and kept in-frame rearrangements only. Not all clones are present; in checked studies, unresolved V genes account for under half, and no reason is known for the remainder. The DNA was the basis for D and trimming; V, J and clone size are from that table. This sample comprises 20,000 to 30,000 clones, 96% of them detected only once. Roughly 0.2% of the sample is taken by the ten largest.

This sample was taken from a study of B cell selection in AIRE deficiency (dated by TCRdb to between 2017 and 2020). Some background on the complete study: Researchers compared the TCRbeta repertoires of sorted blood CD4+ conventional T cells and regulatory T cells from AIRE-deficient patients with the corresponding repertoires from healthy controls. The TCR-sequenced cohort comprised roughly 5 AIRE-deficient APECED patients and roughly 5 healthy control donors.

What the work shows at the level of the full study, not this receptor alone: Roughly a third of the Treg TCRbeta sequences shared among healthy donors turned up in patient Tconv cells, suggesting that Treg-biased clones are diverted into the Tconv compartment. Only TCRbeta chains were sequenced, and approximately 34% of the Treg sequences shared among healthy donors were also detected in healthy Tconv cells, possibly owing to differing TCRalpha chains. Shared Treg sequences had shorter CDR3s, which reflects a bias toward rearrangements containing few non-templated nucleotide insertions. In terms of TCRBV gene usage, CDR3 length and TCR diversity, Tconv and Treg cells from AIRE-deficient patients looked similar to Tconv and Treg cells from healthy donors. Among a few thousand shared Treg TCRbeta sequences, over 30% were found to be shared only among healthy donors and 9.3% only among patients, suggesting that Treg selection is less efficient in the absence of AIRE.

The TCR was taken from a human donor in good health. Sequencing was performed on CD4+CD127+ conventional T cells sorted from PBMCs.

The DNA sequence is TGTGCTAGAGGTTCCAGGGGACACACAGATACGCAGTATTTT. Its amino acids are CARGSRGHTDTQYF. The receptor chain draws on TRBV7-7 and TRBJ2-3, and the D gene may be TRBD1, 6 bases matching. The CDR3 covers 14 residues, taking in both the cysteine and the phenylalanine. Of the read, only the CDR3 DNA is kept; its 42 bases are in frame from base 1. According to the germline V gene (reference sequence), CDR1 reads SSHAT and CDR2 reads FNYEAQ.